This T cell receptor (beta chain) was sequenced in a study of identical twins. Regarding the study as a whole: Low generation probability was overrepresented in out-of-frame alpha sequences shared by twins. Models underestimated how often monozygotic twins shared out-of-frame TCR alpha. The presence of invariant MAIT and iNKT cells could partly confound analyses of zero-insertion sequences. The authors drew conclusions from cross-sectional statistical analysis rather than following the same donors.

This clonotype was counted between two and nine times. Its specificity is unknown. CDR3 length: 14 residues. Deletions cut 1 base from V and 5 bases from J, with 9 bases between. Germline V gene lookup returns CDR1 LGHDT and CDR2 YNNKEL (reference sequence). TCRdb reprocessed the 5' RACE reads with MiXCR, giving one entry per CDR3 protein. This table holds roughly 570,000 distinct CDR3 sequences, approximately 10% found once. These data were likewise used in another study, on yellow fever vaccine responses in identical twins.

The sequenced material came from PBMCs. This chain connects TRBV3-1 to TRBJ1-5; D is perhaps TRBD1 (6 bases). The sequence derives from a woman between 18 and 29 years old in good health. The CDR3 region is CASSQGGGHQPQHF. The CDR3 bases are TGTGCCAGCAGCCAAGGCGGGGGGCATCAGCCCCAGCATTTT.